These T cell receptor beta chains were read from a single sample in a study of blood T cell repertoires in COVID-19. Sequencing was performed with immunoSEQ multiplex PCR; in TCRdb, only in-frame clones are kept and a portion is missing. Here the sample spans around 220,000 clones, around 83% being singletons. Material: PBMCs or T cells enriched from blood (not recorded which). The receptors originated from a woman aged 40 to 50 who had recovered from COVID-19. CDR3s include the opening cysteine and the closing phenylalanine or tryptophan. The D gene is left open where the match is weak. The size field is filled for only some rows; it gives once, few, many or a size class.

clone_size	j_call	d_call	v_call	cdr3_aa	cdr3_nt
NA	TRBJ2-5	TRBD2	TRBV30	CAWSNNLAGGADTQYF	TGTGCCTGGAGCAACAACCTAGCGGGAGGGGCCGATACCCAGTACTTC
NA	TRBJ1-2	TRBD1	TRBV9	CASSSGRDRVHGYTF	TGTGCCAGCAGCTCGGGTCGTGACAGGGTTCATGGCTACACCTTC
NA	TRBJ2-5	NA	TRBV28	CASSSFQETQYF	TGTGCCAGCAGTTCCTTCCAAGAGACCCAGTACTTC
few	TRBJ1-3	NA	TRBV3-1/TRBV3-2	CASSQGIQGLGNTIYF	TGTGCCAGCAGCCAAGGGATTCAGGGGCTAGGAAACACCATATATTTT
NA	TRBJ2-3	NA	TRBV7-2	CASSLGLAYTDTQYF	TGTGCCAGCAGCTTAGGGCTAGCGTACACAGATACGCAGTATTTT
NA	TRBJ2-7	NA	TRBV5-4	CASSSGQRQGAYEQYF	TGTGCCAGCAGCTCCGGACAGCGTCAAGGGGCCTACGAGCAGTACTTC
NA	TRBJ2-1	TRBD2	TRBV5-1	CASSYGGSSYNEQFF	TGCGCCAGCAGCTACGGGGGGAGCTCCTACAATGAGCAGTTCTTC
few	TRBJ1-5	NA	TRBV9	CASSVDGQFNQPQHF	TGTGCCAGCAGCGTAGATGGGCAGTTCAATCAGCCCCAGCATTTT
NA	TRBJ1-2	TRBD1	TRBV4-3	CASSPGQGASYGYTF	TGCGCCAGCAGCCCCGGACAGGGGGCTAGCTATGGCTACACCTTC
NA	TRBJ2-2	TRBD2	TRBV4-2	CASSQDTTTSGYMLANTGELFF	TGTGCCAGCAGCCAAGATACCACGACTAGCGGATACATGCTCGCGAACACCGGGGAGCTGTTTTTT
NA	TRBJ2-3	TRBD1	TRBV6-5	CASSYVQGGADTQYF	TGTGCCAGCAGTTACGTACAGGGGGGCGCAGATACGCAGTATTTT
NA	TRBJ1-6	TRBD1	TRBV6-5	CASRRPGQKLPLHF	TGTGCCAGCAGACGCCCGGGACAGAAGCTACCCCTCCACTTT
NA	TRBJ2-1	NA	TRBV18	CASSPTSSGEQFF	TGTGCCAGCTCACCAACTAGTAGCGGTGAGCAGTTCTTC
once	TRBJ2-1	TRBD2	TRBV7-2	CASSPSGESYNEQFF	TGTGCCAGCAGCCCTAGCGGGGAGTCGTACAATGAGCAGTTCTTC
NA	TRBJ1-1	NA	TRBV25-1	CASSRAGDNTEAFF	TGTGCCAGCAGTCGGGCAGGGGATAACACTGAAGCTTTCTTT
NA	TRBJ2-1	TRBD2	TRBV5-1	CASSPGLAGVRNEQFF	TGCGCCAGCAGCCCTGGACTAGCGGGAGTGCGAAATGAGCAGTTCTTC
NA	TRBJ2-1	TRBD2	TRBV5-4	CASSSGLAGENEQFF	TGTGCCAGCAGCTCCGGACTAGCGGGAGAAAATGAGCAGTTCTTC
NA	TRBJ2-1	TRBD2	TRBV6-5	CASSRLAGDNEQFF	TGTGCCAGCAGCCGACTAGCGGGAGACAATGAGCAGTTCTTC
NA	TRBJ2-1	TRBD1	TRBV14	CASSPPGQGFLFSYNEQFF	TGTGCCAGCAGCCCACCGGGACAGGGGTTCCTTTTTTCCTACAATGAGCAGTTCTTC
NA	TRBJ2-3	TRBD2	TRBV11-3	CASSLSLAADTQYF	TGTGCCAGCAGCTTAAGCCTAGCGGCAGATACGCAGTATTTT
NA	TRBJ1-1	NA	TRBV23-1	CASSRVAKVFF	TGCGCCAGCAGTCGCGTAGCCAAAGTGTTCTTT
NA	TRBJ2-2	TRBD1	TRBV18	CASSPTGGLGGELFF	TGTGCCAGCTCACCCACAGGGGGTCTCGGCGGGGAGCTGTTTTTT
NA	TRBJ1-2	TRBD1	TRBV2	CASSTGTGGSYGYTF	TGTGCCAGCAGCACCGGGACAGGGGGCAGCTATGGCTACACCTTC
NA	TRBJ2-1	TRBD2	TRBV6-4	CASSDARREVDEQFF	TGTGCCAGCAGTGACGCTAGGCGGGAGGTCGATGAGCAGTTCTTC
NA	TRBJ1-1	NA	TRBV24-1	CATSDSAVTFF	TGTGCCACCAGTGATTCCGCAGTCACCTTCTTT
NA	TRBJ2-1	TRBD2	TRBV19	CASSIGDYVYNEQFF	TGTGCCAGTAGTATAGGGGACTACGTCTACAATGAGCAGTTCTTC
NA	TRBJ1-5	TRBD1	TRBV7-9	CASSNTGGMDQPQHF	TGTGCCAGCAGCAACACAGGGGGAATGGATCAGCCCCAGCATTTT
NA	TRBJ1-2	NA	TRBV7-2	CASTETPYGYTF	TGTGCCAGCACCGAGACTCCGTATGGCTACACCTTC
few	TRBJ1-3	NA	TRBV5-1	CASSAGRVGDTIYF	TGCGCCAGCAGCGCCGGGAGAGTAGGAGACACCATATATTTT
NA	TRBJ1-5	NA	TRBV5-8	CASSSYNQPQHF	TGTGCCAGCAGCTCCTATAATCAGCCCCAGCATTTT
once	TRBJ1-1	NA	TRBV7-3	CASSLIPGLKNTEAFF	TGTGCCAGCAGCTTAATCCCTGGACTGAAGAACACTGAAGCTTTCTTT
NA	TRBJ2-1	TRBD1	TRBV5-1	CASSGDSNEQFF	TGCGCCAGCAGTGGGGACAGCAATGAGCAGTTCTTC
NA	TRBJ1-4	TRBD1	TRBV7-9	CASSTGTGGLEEKLFF	TGTGCCAGCAGCACGGGGACAGGGGGTTTAGAGGAAAAACTGTTTTTT
NA	TRBJ2-1	TRBD1	TRBV7-9	CASSPTGNEQFF	TGTGCCAGCAGCCCGACAGGGAATGAGCAGTTCTTC
few	TRBJ2-7	TRBD1	TRBV5-6	CASSQTTGGRTGREQYF	TGTGCCAGCAGCCAAACTACAGGGGGTCGAACAGGTCGGGAGCAGTACTTC
few	TRBJ2-4	NA	TRBV2	CASTTTNPKNIQYF	TGTGCCAGCACTACGACTAACCCCAAAAACATTCAGTACTTC
few	TRBJ2-3	NA	TRBV7-9	CASSLQGASDTQYF	TGTGCCAGCAGCCTCCAAGGAGCGTCAGATACGCAGTATTTT
NA	TRBJ2-7	NA	TRBV19	CASSFQGTSYEQYF	TGTGCCAGTAGCTTCCAGGGAACCTCCTACGAGCAGTACTTC
NA	TRBJ1-5	NA	TRBV6-4	CASSDPEGGEDQPQHF	TGTGCCAGCAGTGACCCAGAGGGGGGGGAGGATCAGCCCCAGCATTTT
once	TRBJ2-3	NA	TRBV12-3/TRBV12-4	CASSPSTRQQYF	TGTGCCAGCAGTCCGTCGACTAGGCAGCAGTATTTT
NA	TRBJ1-4	NA	TRBV19	CASSGRWGDNEKLFF	TGTGCCAGTAGTGGGCGCTGGGGGGATAATGAAAAACTGTTTTTT
NA	TRBJ2-7	TRBD2	TRBV4-2	CASSQELELAGGIFGYEQYF	TGTGCCAGCAGCCAAGAATTAGAGCTAGCGGGAGGAATATTTGGCTACGAGCAGTACTTC
once	TRBJ1-5	TRBD1	TRBV19	CASSTGQATQPQHF	TGTGCCAGTAGTACCGGACAGGCAACTCAGCCCCAGCATTTT
NA	TRBJ2-7	NA	TRBV2	CASSERFVLAEQYF	TGTGCCAGCAGTGAACGATTTGTCCTCGCGGAGCAGTACTTC
NA	TRBJ2-1	TRBD2	TRBV19	CASTNAGTSGSNDNEQFF	TGTGCCAGTACCAACGCCGGGACTAGCGGGAGCAATGACAATGAGCAGTTCTTC